A single sample gave rise to the 25 T cell receptor beta chains below, sequenced in a study of T cell repertoires in cytomegalovirus infection. TCRdb re-derived calls from the reads in MiXCR, one entry per CDR3 protein. The sample has fewer than 30,000 distinct CDR3 sequences, around 19% seen once. These receptors lack a known antigen. The material was CD8+ T cells from cultured PBMCs, obtained from culture after CMV antigen stimulation. These receptors were obtained from a human donor in good health (CMV status not recorded). Some clones in this sample may be carry-over from other donors' samples.

This clonotype has more than one count but fewer than ten. The chain recombines TRBV19 with TRBJ2-1; D unresolved. CDR3 size: 16 residues. Trimming cost V 4 bases and J 5 bases, with 18 bases left between them. From germline, CDR1 is LNHDA and CDR2 SQIVND (reference sequence). The DNA for the CDR3 is TGTGCCAGTAGTAGAAGAGCTAGGGTCCTGGACAATGAGCAGTTCTTC. Translated, it gives CASSRRARVLDNEQFF.

V gene TRBV19 combines with J gene TRBJ2-1, with TRBD2 matching over 8 bases. Germline V gene lookup returns CDR1 LNHDA and CDR2 SQIVND (reference sequence). V trimming: 1 base; J trimming: 0 bases; junction bases outside the gene matches: 5. This CDR3 spans 17 amino acids. Written as DNA, the CDR3 is TGTGCCAGTAGTATAGTCGTTAGCGGGGTCTCCTACAATGAGCAGTTCTTC. It translates to CASSIVVSGVSYNEQFF.

This clonotype appeared many times. V usage is TRBV7-9 and J usage is TRBJ2-7, with D perhaps being TRBD1 or TRBD2 (6 bases each). CDR1 is SEHNR, CDR2 FQNEAQ, per germline (reference sequence). The CDR3 runs to 15 residues. Deletions cut 5 bases from V and 2 bases from J, with 16 bases between. For the CDR3, the DNA is TGTGCCAGCAGCCTAGACGGGGGCGCAGCCTACGAGCAGTACTTC. Translation gives CASSLDGGAAYEQYF. Variable domain in full (rest from reference TRBV7-9 and TRBJ2-7): DTGVSQNPRHKITKRGQNVTFRCDPISEHNRLYWYRQTLGQGPEFLTYFQNEAQLEKSRLLSDRFSAERPKGSFSTLEIQRTEQGDSAMYLCASSLDGGAAYEQYFGPGTRLTVT.

The rearrangement links TRBV6-2 or TRBV6-3 to TRBJ1-2, with D perhaps matching TRBD1 (5 bases). This CDR3 comprises 14 residues. Trimming took 6 bases from V and 4 from J, leaving 15 bases between them. CDR1 MNHEY and CDR2 SVGEGT come from the germline V gene. CDR3 nucleotide sequence: TGTGCCAGCAGCCTCGGGACTAGCGGCTATGGCTACACCTTC. Its translation is CASSLGTSGYGYTF.

This clonotype has a count of ten or more. The chain employs TRBV6-6 and TRBJ1-1; D not resolved. Germline CDR1 is MNHNY and CDR2 is SVGAGI (reference sequence). This CDR3 has 11 amino acids. The V end lost 3 bases, the J end lost 8 bases, and 7 bases lay between the germline ends. As DNA, the CDR3 is TGTGCCAGCAGTTATGGGGAGGAAGCTTTCTTT. Protein sequence: CASSYGEEAFF.

The genes are TRBV4-3 and TRBJ1-1; possible D gene TRBD1, 5 bases. From germline, CDR1 is LGHNA and CDR2 YSLEER. Between the trimmed V and J ends, which lost 2 bases and 4 bases, there was a span of 14 bases. The CDR3 has 15 residues. Here the CDR3 reads CASSQSRAGGTEAFF. The DNA of the CDR3 is TGCGCCAGCAGCCAAAGCCGCGCTGGGGGCACTGAAGCTTTCTTT.

The chain recombines TRBV20-1 with TRBJ2-7; 9 bases line up with TRBD2. The CDR3 loop spans 13 amino acids. Unmatched junction bases numbered 5, after V lost 5 bases and J lost 3 bases. Per the germline V gene, CDR1 is DFQATT and CDR2 is SNEGSKA (reference sequence). DNA of the CDR3: TGCAGTGCTCTTGGTAGCGGGAGCTACGAGCAGTACTTC. It yields the protein CSALGSGSYEQYF.

This clonotype turned up a few times. The genes are TRBV7-2 and TRBJ2-7; D possibly uses TRBD1 or TRBD2 (5 bases each). Germline V gene sequence: CDR1 SGHTA, CDR2 FQGNSA. This CDR3 has 16 residues. V dropped 0 bases and J dropped 0 bases, with 12 bases sitting between them. CDR3 amino acids: CASSLAPRGGSYEQYF. In DNA, the CDR3 is TGTGCCAGCAGCTTAGCCCCGAGGGGCGGCTCCTACGAGCAGTACTTC.

This clonotype showed up many times. The V and J genes are TRBV4-2 and TRBJ2-2; 9 nucleotides match TRBD2. Germline-derived CDR1 and CDR2 are LGHNA and YNFKEQ. The CDR3 runs 17 residues. J gave up 6 bases and V 4 bases, and 12 bases lay outside the gene matches. As DNA, the CDR3 is TGTGCCAGCAGCCCCCGCGGTAGCGGGAGAGAGGCCGGGGAGCTGTTTTTT. It is translated as CASSPRGSGREAGELFF.

V usage is TRBV15 and J usage is TRBJ2-1, with 10 bases matching TRBD1. The germline CDR1 and CDR2 sequences are LNHNV and YYDKDF (reference sequence). The trim removed 5 bases at V and 8 bases at J, leaving 6 bases unmatched. This CDR3 is built from 14 residues. The CDR3 coding sequence is TGTGCCACCAGCGGCCGGGACAGGGGTCATGAGCAGTTCTTC. It is translated as CATSGRDRGHEQFF.

The chain links TRBV6-6 to TRBJ2-7, with D perhaps TRBD1 (5 bases). Trimming pared 2 bases from V and 3 bases from J, leaving 20 bases between. The germline V gene encodes CDR1 MNHNY and CDR2 SVGAGI (reference sequence). The CDR3 spans 17 residues. The CDR3 bases are TGTGCCAGCAGTTACCCCGCCGATCGGACATTCAACTACGAGCAGTACTTC. This sequence encodes CASSYPADRTFNYEQYF.

The V gene is TRBV7-2, the J gene TRBJ1-4; TRBD1 matches 7 bases. Germline V gene sequence: CDR1 SGHTA, CDR2 FQGNSA. J gave up 2 bases and V 5 bases, and 5 bases lay outside the gene matches. This CDR3 has 15 residues. The DNA for the CDR3 is TGTGCCAGCAGCCCACAGGGGAGCACTAATGAAAAACTGTTTTTT. This translates into CASSPQGSTNEKLFF.

J is TRBJ2-2 and V is TRBV12-3 or TRBV12-4; possibly TRBD2 for D (6 bases). Trimming took 6 bases from V and 0 from J, leaving 11 bases between them. This CDR3 has 15 amino acids. In DNA form, the CDR3 reads TGTGCCAGCAGACGGGGGACGTCGAACACCGGGGAGCTGTTTTTT. Translated: CASRRGTSNTGELFF.

At least ten counts were recorded for this clonotype. CDR3 residues: CASSLDRTRAHEQFF. The CDR3 nucleotides are TGTGCCAGCAGCTTAGATCGGACCAGGGCTCATGAGCAGTTCTTC. The gene calls are TRBV11-2 and TRBJ2-1, with D possibly TRBD1 on 5 matching bases. This CDR3 is 15 amino acids long. Looked up from germline, CDR1 is SGHAT and CDR2 is FQNNGV. The germline V and J ends were trimmed by 0 bases and 8 bases, with 14 bases remaining between them. Looking up the rest from reference TRBV11-2 and TRBJ2-1 gives the full variable domain: EAGVAQSPRYKIIEKRQSVAFWCNPISGHATLYWYQQILGQGPKLLIQFQNNGVVDDSQLPKDRFSAERLKGVDSTLKIQPAKLEDSAVYLCASSLDRTRAHEQFFGPGTRLTVL.

A few counts support this clonotype. V and J are TRBV29-1 and TRBJ1-2, with 10 bases lining up with TRBD1. V shed 4 bases and J 5 bases; nucleotides not matched to a gene: 10. CDR1 is SQVTM, CDR2 ANQGSEA, per germline. CDR3 length: 15 amino acids. This CDR3 is CSVVPLTGGGYGYTF. The CDR3 DNA follows: TGCAGCGTTGTTCCTTTGACAGGGGGCGGATATGGCTACACCTTC.

The V gene is TRBV19, the J gene TRBJ1-1, with 7 positions matching TRBD1. The CDR3 length is 14 residues. After removal of 2 bases from V and 5 bases from J, the junction contained 5 bases not matched to a gene. CDR1 and CDR2 from the germline V gene are LNHDA and SQIVND (reference sequence). CDR3 DNA: TGTGCCAGTAGTATATCAGGGGGTGGAACTGAAGCTTTCTTT. This translates into CASSISGGGTEAFF.

This clonotype was found a few times. This chain uses TRBV5-5 with TRBJ1-4; TRBD1 aligns across 8 bases. Germline trimming cut 4 bases from V and 7 bases from J; bases unmatched to any gene: 6. The CDR3 totals 14 residues. Germline lookup yields CDR1 SGHKS and CDR2 YYEKEE (reference sequence). The CDR3 DNA reads as TGTGCCAGCAGCCCCGACAGGGGTGGTGAAAAACTGTTTTTT. This codes for CASSPDRGGEKLFF.

This clonotype was observed many times. The chain links TRBV7-6 to TRBJ2-5; D not resolved. Germline CDR1 is SGHVS and CDR2 is FNYEAQ. The V end lost 4 bases, the J end lost 7 bases, and 7 bases lay between the germline ends. This CDR3 region has 11 residues. The CDR3 sequence is CASSSPGTQYF. CDR3 sequence (DNA): TGTGCCAGCAGCTCGCCGGGGACCCAGTACTTC.

The V call is TRBV7-2, the J call TRBJ2-1, with D hard to call. Germline-derived CDR1 and CDR2 are SGHTA and FQGNSA. Trimming took off 0 bases at V and 0 bases at J, with 6 bases between the two ends. The length of the CDR3 is 15 residues. The CDR3 DNA is TGTGCCAGCAGCTTAGCACTGAGCTCCTACAATGAGCAGTTCTTC. Encoded protein: CASSLALSSYNEQFF.

Remarks on this clonotype: A junction end diverges from the germline sequence, so it may reflect a read error. The chain combines TRBV7-2 with TRBJ2-1, with 11 bases fitting TRBD2. Germline CDR1 is SGHTA and CDR2 is FQGNSA. The CDR3 covers 16 residues. CDR3 bases: TGTGCCAGCCGAGGGACTAGCGGCCCTTCCTCCAATGAGCAGTTCTTC. The encoded protein is CASRGTSGPSSNEQFF.

The gene calls are TRBV12-3 or TRBV12-4 and TRBJ2-2; the D gene could be TRBD1 or TRBD2 (6 bases each). CDR3 length: 15 amino acids. The germline V and J ends were trimmed by 3 bases and 0 bases, with 8 bases remaining between them. The DNA of the CDR3 is TGTGCCAGCAGTTTCGGGGGCGCGAACACCGGGGAGCTGTTTTTT. It translates to CASSFGGANTGELFF.

This clonotype occurred a few times. The chain links TRBV6-5 to TRBJ2-7; no firm D call. The CDR3 spans 11 residues. The V end lost 6 bases, the J end lost 5 bases, and 8 bases lay between the germline ends. Germline lookup yields CDR1 MNHEY and CDR2 SVGAGI. In DNA form, the CDR3 reads TGTGCCAGCAGGAACCTTCACGAGCAGTACTTC. Protein: CASRNLHEQYF.

J is TRBJ1-2 and V is TRBV7-9, with D possibly matching TRBD1 (6 bases). V dropped 5 bases and J dropped 8 bases, with 18 bases sitting between them. Germline assignment: CDR1 SEHNR and CDR2 FQNEAQ (reference sequence). This CDR3 is 14 amino acids long. The CDR3 DNA follows: TGTGCCAGCAGCGATACAGGGATTTCCGTCGGCTACACCTTC. Translating it yields CASSDTGISVGYTF.

The chain combines TRBV7-9 with TRBJ1-1; D unclear. Trimming shortened V by 4 bases and J by 5 bases, and 20 bases separated the two germline ends. This CDR3 contains 16 residues. Germline V gene sequence: CDR1 SEHNR, CDR2 FQNEAQ (reference sequence). CDR3 residues: CASSSPGRIPGTEAFF. The CDR3, as DNA: TGTGCCAGCAGCTCCCCTGGGCGGATCCCGGGGACTGAAGCTTTCTTT.

The J gene is TRBJ2-7, the V gene TRBV6-2 or TRBV6-3; D gene uncertain. The CDR3 extends over 11 amino acids. With 2 bases removed from V and 4 bases from J, the gap between germline ends came to 3 bases. Germline V lookup: CDR1 MNHEY, CDR2 SVGEGT. The CDR3 bases are TGTGCCAGCAGTTACGCGTACGAGCAGTACTTC. Its protein product is CASSYAYEQYF.